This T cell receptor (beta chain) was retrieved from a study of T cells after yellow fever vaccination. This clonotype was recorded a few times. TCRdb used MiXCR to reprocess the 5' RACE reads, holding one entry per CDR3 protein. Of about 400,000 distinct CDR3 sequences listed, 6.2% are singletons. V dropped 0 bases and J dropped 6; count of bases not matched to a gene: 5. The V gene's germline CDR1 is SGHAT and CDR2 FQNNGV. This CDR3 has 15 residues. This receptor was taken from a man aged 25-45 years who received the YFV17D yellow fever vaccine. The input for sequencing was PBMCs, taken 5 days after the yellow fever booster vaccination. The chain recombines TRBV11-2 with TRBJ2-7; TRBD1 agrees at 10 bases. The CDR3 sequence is CASSLEPGQGSEQYF. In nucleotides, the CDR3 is TGTGCCAGCAGCTTAGAACCGGGACAGGGGTCCGAGCAGTACTTC.